Shown below are 9 T cell receptor beta chains from a single sample sequenced in a study of blood T cell repertoires in COVID-19. TCRdb's copy holds only in-frame clones and misses some; the assay was immunoSEQ multiplex PCR. The sample has about 150,000 clones, over 80% seen once. Sequencing was carried out using peripheral blood. The receptors originated from an older man with acute or convalescent COVID-19.

V usage is TRBV5-1 and J usage is TRBJ2-3; 10 bases are a match to TRBD2. J lost 1 base, V lost 5 bases, and 4 bases had no gene match. Germline V gene data show CDR1 as SGHRS and CDR2 as YFSETQ. This CDR3 contains 15 residues. The CDR3 region is CASREGLAGTDTQYF. As DNA, the CDR3 is TGCGCCAGCAGGGAAGGACTAGCGGGCACAGATACGCAGTATTTT. The full variable domain, rest sourced from reference TRBV5-1 and TRBJ2-3, is KAGVTQTPRYLIKTRGQQVTLSCSPISGHRSVSWYQQTPGQGLQFLFEYFSETQRNKGNFPGRFSGRQFSNSRSEMNVSTLELGDSALYLCASREGLAGTDTQYFGPGTRLTVL.

The CDR3 bases are TGCGCCAGCAGCCAAGATTACTCACCTACCTCCCAGCCCCAGCATTTT. Translating gives CASSQDYSPTSQPQHF. V usage is TRBV4-1 and J usage is TRBJ1-5; no firm D call. Germline-derived CDR1 and CDR2 are MGHRA and YSYEKL. The CDR3 sequence is 16 residues long. Between the trimmed V and J ends, which lost 0 bases and 7 bases, there was a span of 16 bases.

This chain joins TRBV28 and TRBJ2-1, with D possibly matching TRBD2 (6 bases). Trimming shortened V by 1 base and J by 9 bases, and 19 bases separated the two germline ends. Per the germline V gene, CDR1 is MDHEN and CDR2 is SYDVKM. The CDR3 runs to 16 residues. The chain's CDR3 is CASSLSSGRQISEQFF. The CDR3 region has the DNA TGTGCCAGCAGTTTATCGTCCGGGAGACAAATAAGTGAGCAGTTCTTC.

This chain links TRBV29-1 with TRBJ2-2, with TRBD2 identical over 10 bases. With 5 bases clipped from V and 4 bases from J, the junction kept 16 bases outside the gene matches. The CDR3 totals 18 residues. Germline lookup yields CDR1 SQVTM and CDR2 ANQGSEA. The CDR3 sequence is CSVLASGRFGKSTGELFF. CDR3 nucleotides: TGCAGCGTTCTTGCTAGCGGGAGATTTGGGAAGAGCACCGGGGAGCTGTTTTTT.

This sequence joins TRBV20-1 and TRBJ2-3; D is perhaps TRBD2 (5 bases). CDR3 size: 15 residues. Germline CDR1 and CDR2: DFQATT and SNEGSKA (reference sequence). The V end lost 3 bases, the J end lost 1 base, and 14 bases lay between the germline ends. The CDR3 loop reads CSASPSSLGTDTQYF. In nucleotides, the CDR3 is TGCAGTGCTAGTCCTAGCTCGCTTGGCACAGATACGCAGTATTTT.

The chain joins TRBV21-1 to TRBJ2-3; the table names TRBD2, a call not compared with the DNA. TRBV21-1 is flagged as a pseudogene. The CDR3 sequence is 17 residues long. The CDR3 coding sequence is TGTGCCAGCAGCAGCCGAGAGGTCTGCTGGGGCACAGATACGCAGTATTTT. As protein: CASSSREVCWGTDTQYF.

The chain links TRBV27 to TRBJ2-5; 11 bases align to TRBD2. Per germline, CDR1 MNHEY and CDR2 SMNVEV (reference sequence). V lost 6 bases to trimming and J lost 4 bases; unmatched junction nucleotides: 7. The CDR3 has 15 residues. This CDR3 is CASRGSGRAGETQYF. The CDR3, as DNA: TGTGCCAGCAGGGGTAGCGGGAGGGCCGGAGAGACCCAGTACTTC.

The chain carries TRBV18 and TRBJ2-5; D unresolved. The CDR3 sequence is 16 residues long. Germline V gives CDR1 KGHSH, CDR2 LQKENI. Trimming pared 3 bases from V and 2 bases from J, leaving 16 bases between. The CDR3: CASSPDPYGVQETQYF. The CDR3 DNA reads as TGTGCCAGCTCACCTGACCCCTACGGAGTACAAGAGACCCAGTACTTC.

The chain joins TRBV2 to TRBJ2-5, with 7 bases identical to TRBD2. The CDR3 spans 15 residues. Germline CDR1 reads SNHLY; CDR2 reads FYNNEI. Trimming cost V 4 bases and J 3 bases; bases outside gene matches: 8. CDR3 loop: CASSVRPSGKETQYF. Written as DNA, the CDR3 is TGTGCCAGCAGTGTCAGGCCTAGCGGCAAAGAGACCCAGTACTTC.